The clone carrying this T cell receptor (beta chain) is judged medium-sized. Its antigen is undetermined. This entry comes from a study of CD8+CD57+ T cells in acquired aplastic anemia. Looking at the study overall: Healthy donors had, on average, approximately 9.9 million reads for their CD4+ cells.

V trimming: 5 bases; J trimming: 5 bases; junction bases outside the gene matches: 12. Germline V gene sequence: CDR1 SGHTA, CDR2 FQGNSA. The CDR3 sequence is 16 residues long. General study points: A significant difference in CD8+ Simpson's diversity between patients and controls was not found.

The TCR beta profiling, which covered VDJ combination and CDR3 sequence, was carried out using genomic DNA as the template. TCRdb processed the reads anew with MiXCR; each CDR3 protein has one entry. The table shows roughly 130,000 distinct CDR3 sequences, with 48% occurring only once. The sample taken for sequencing was sorted CD4+, CD8+, or CD8+CD57+ T cells (not recorded which) from PBMCs. The clonotype originates from a human donor in good health, serving as a control. The chain uses TRBV7-2 and TRBJ2-1; 7 nucleotides match TRBD2. CDR3: CASSTSGAVLNNEQFF. In DNA form, the CDR3 reads TGTGCCAGCAGCACCAGCGGGGCTGTTCTCAACAATGAGCAGTTCTTC.